The present T cell receptor (beta chain) was sequenced within a study of beta chain features in type 1 diabetes. Overall study results and limits: Fewer insertions but more deletions were seen at VDJ junctions in type 1 diabetes patients.

Reverse transcribing all isolated RNA meant expressed TCRB transcripts were sequenced. TCRdb's copy holds only in-frame clones and misses some; the assay was immunoSEQ multiplex PCR. The table includes about 350,000 clones, about 18% detected once. This clone was detected only a few times. Its target is not known. The germline CDR1 and CDR2 sequences are MDHEN and SYDVKM. The CDR3 is made up of 15 amino acids. J was trimmed by 2 bases and V by 4 bases; bases with no gene match: 5. This chain joins TRBV28 and TRBJ2-7; 10 bases agree with TRBD1. The sequenced sample consisted of naive CD4+ T cells from blood. The clonotype comes from a woman under 30 in good health. The CDR3 here is CASSSSGQGTYEQYF. CDR3 in DNA: TGTGCCAGCAGTTCCTCGGGACAGGGGACCTACGAGCAGTACTTC.